This T cell receptor beta chain was sequenced during a study of identical twins. Broader study findings: These conclusions were based on statistical analysis (cross-sectional, not following the same donors). A lower insertion count was a feature of abundant cord blood beta clonotypes, with no such feature in memory repertoires.

It was template switching that added a universal primer site, and there were unique molecular identifiers on the cDNA. Using its own MiXCR run on the 5' RACE reads, TCRdb lists one record per CDR3 protein. The sample has about 330,000 distinct CDR3 sequences; approximately 13% are singletons. Turning to this clonotype: Its target is not known.

In addition, the sample was reused for a study of yellow fever vaccine responses in identical twins. That paper notes: Twins reportedly showed a vaccine T cell response that seemed partly convergent and partly personalized.

The sequence was collected from a young woman in good health. The specimen was CD8+ T cells sorted from blood.

CDR3 coding DNA: TGTGCCAGCAGACCAAGGACAAGGTTTAACTATGGCTACACCTTC. Protein sequence: CASRPRTRFNYGYTF. The chain has TRBV12-3 or TRBV12-4 and TRBJ1-2, with D perhaps matching TRBD1 (5 bases). V was shortened by 6 bases and J by 1 base, with 15 bases between the two germline ends. This CDR3 has 15 residues.